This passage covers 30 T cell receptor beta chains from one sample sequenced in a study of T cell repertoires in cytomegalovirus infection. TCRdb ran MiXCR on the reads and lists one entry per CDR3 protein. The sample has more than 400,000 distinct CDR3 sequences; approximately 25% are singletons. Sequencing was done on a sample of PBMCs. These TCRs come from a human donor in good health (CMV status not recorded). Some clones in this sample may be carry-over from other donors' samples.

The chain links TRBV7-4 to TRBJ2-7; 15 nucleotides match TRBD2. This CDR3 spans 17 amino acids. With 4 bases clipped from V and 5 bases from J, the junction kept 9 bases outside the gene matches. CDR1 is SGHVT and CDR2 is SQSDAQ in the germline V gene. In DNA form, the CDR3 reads TGTGCCAGCAGCTCGGGACTAGCGGGAGGCATAATCCACGAGCAGTACTTC. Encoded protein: CASSSGLAGGIIHEQYF.

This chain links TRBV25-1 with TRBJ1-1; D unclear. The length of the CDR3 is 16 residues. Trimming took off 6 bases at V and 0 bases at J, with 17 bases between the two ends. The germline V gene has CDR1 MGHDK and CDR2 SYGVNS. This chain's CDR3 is CASRGQGRGLNTEAFF. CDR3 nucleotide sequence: TGTGCCAGCAGGGGCCAAGGCCGAGGGCTGAACACTGAAGCTTTCTTT.

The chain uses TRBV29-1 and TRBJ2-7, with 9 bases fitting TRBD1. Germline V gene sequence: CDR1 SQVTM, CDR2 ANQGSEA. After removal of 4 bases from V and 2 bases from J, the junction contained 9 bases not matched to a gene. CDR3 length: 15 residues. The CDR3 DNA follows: TGCAGCGTTGTGGGAGACAGGGGGAACGCCTACGAGCAGTACGTC. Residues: CSVVGDRGNAYEQYV.

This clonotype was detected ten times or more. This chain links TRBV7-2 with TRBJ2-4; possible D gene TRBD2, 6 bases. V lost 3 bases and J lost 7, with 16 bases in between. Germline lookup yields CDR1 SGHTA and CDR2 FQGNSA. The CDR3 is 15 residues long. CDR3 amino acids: CASSFLEGFRNIQYF. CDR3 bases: TGTGCCAGCAGCTTCCTGGAGGGGTTTAGGAACATTCAGTACTTC.

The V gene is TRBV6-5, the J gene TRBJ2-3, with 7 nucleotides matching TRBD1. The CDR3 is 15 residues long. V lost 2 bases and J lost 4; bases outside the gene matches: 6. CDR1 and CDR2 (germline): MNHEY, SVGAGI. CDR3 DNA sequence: TGTGCCAGCAGTTACGGACAGGCCAGGGCAGATACGCAGTATTTT. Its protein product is CASSYGQARADTQYF.

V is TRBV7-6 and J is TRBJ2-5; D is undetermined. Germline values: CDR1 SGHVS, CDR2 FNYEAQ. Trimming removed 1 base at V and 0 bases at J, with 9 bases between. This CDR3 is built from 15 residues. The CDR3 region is CASSLEGSYQETQYF. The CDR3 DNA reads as TGTGCCAGCAGCTTAGAAGGGTCGTACCAAGAGACCCAGTACTTC.

The CDR3 sequence: CASSQFGNTIYF. In nucleotides, the CDR3 is TGTGCCAGCAGCCAATTTGGAAACACCATATATTTT. The chain is built from TRBV3-1 and TRBJ1-3, with no clear D. This CDR3 comprises 12 residues. Trimming took 2 bases from V and 3 from J, leaving 2 bases between them. CDR1 and CDR2 from the germline V gene are LGHDT and YNNKEL (reference sequence).

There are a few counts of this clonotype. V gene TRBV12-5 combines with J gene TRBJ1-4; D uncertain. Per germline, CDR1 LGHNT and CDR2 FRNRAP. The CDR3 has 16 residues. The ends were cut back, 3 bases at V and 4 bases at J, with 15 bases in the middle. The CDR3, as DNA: TGTGCTAGTGGTTTCCGGAAGGGAGAGCTTAATGAAAAACTGTTTTTT. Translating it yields CASGFRKGELNEKLFF.

In DNA, the CDR3 is TGTGCCAGTACACGCATGGGAGCCCTCGGCGATACGCAGTATTTT. Translating it yields CASTRMGALGDTQYF. The chain joins TRBV19 to TRBJ2-3, with D maybe TRBD2 (5 bases). CDR3 length equals 15 residues. From germline, CDR1 is LNHDA and CDR2 SQIVND (reference sequence). Deletions cut 7 bases from V and 6 bases from J, with 20 bases between.

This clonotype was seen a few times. The CDR3 loop reads CASSQRPRGPNYGYTF. CDR3 sequence (DNA): TGTGCCAGCAGCCAGAGGCCCAGGGGACCTAACTATGGCTACACCTTC. The V and J genes are TRBV7-2 and TRBJ1-2; possible D gene TRBD1, 6 bases. Germline V lookup: CDR1 SGHTA, CDR2 FQGNSA. V was shortened by 5 bases and J by 0 bases, with 16 bases between the two germline ends. The CDR3 sequence is 16 residues long. The variable domain in full, with the rest retrieved from reference TRBV7-2 and TRBJ1-2, is GAGVSQSPSNKVTEKGKDVELRCDPISGHTALYWYRQSLGQGLEFLIYFQGNSAPDKSGLPSDRFSAERTGGSVSTLTIQRTQQEDSAVYLCASSQRPRGPNYGYTFGSGTRLTVV.

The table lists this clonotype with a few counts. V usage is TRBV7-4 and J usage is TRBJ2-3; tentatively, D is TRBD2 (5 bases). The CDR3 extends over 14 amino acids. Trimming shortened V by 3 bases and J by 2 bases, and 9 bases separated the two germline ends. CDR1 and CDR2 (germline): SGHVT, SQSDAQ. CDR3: CASSFPEDTDTQYF. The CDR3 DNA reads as TGTGCCAGCAGCTTTCCGGAGGACACAGATACGCAGTATTTT.

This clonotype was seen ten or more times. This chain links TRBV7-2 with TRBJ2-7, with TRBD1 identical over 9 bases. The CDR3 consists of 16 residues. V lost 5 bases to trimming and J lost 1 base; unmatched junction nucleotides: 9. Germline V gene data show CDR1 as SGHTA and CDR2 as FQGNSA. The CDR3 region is CASSQVGTGSSYEQYF. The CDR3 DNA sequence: TGTGCCAGCAGCCAGGTCGGGACAGGGTCTTCCTACGAGCAGTACTTC. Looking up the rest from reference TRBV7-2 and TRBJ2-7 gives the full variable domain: GAGVSQSPSNKVTEKGKDVELRCDPISGHTALYWYRQSLGQGLEFLIYFQGNSAPDKSGLPSDRFSAERTGGSVSTLTIQRTQQEDSAVYLCASSQVGTGSSYEQYFGPGTRLTVT.

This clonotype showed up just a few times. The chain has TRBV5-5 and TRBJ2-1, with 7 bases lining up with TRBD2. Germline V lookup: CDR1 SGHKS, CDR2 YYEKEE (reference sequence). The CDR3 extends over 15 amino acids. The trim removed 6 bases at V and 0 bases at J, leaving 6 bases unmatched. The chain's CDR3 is CASTLIAGSYNEQFF. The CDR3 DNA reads TGTGCCAGCACCCTTATAGCGGGCTCCTACAATGAGCAGTTCTTC.

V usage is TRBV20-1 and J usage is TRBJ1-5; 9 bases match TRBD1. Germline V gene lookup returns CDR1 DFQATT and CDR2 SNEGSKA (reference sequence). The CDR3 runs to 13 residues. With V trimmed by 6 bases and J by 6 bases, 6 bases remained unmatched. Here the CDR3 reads CSAGGTGLQPQHF. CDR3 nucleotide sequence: TGCAGTGCAGGGGGGACAGGGCTTCAGCCCCAGCATTTT.

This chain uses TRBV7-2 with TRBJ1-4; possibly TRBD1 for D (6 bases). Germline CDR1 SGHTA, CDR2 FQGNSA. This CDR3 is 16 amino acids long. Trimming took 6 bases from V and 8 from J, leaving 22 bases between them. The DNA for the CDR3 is TGTGCCAGCAGTTATCCTGGTCCGGGGGGCTTCGAAAAACTGTTTTTT. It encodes CASSYPGPGGFEKLFF.

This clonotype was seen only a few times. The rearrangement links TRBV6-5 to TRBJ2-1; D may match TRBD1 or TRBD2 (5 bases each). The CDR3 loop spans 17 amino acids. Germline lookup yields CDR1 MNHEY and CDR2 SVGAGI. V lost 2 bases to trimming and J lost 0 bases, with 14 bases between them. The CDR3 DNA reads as TGTGCCAGCAGTTACAGGGGTGAAGGAGGCTCCTACAATGAGCAGTTCTTC. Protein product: CASSYRGEGGSYNEQFF.

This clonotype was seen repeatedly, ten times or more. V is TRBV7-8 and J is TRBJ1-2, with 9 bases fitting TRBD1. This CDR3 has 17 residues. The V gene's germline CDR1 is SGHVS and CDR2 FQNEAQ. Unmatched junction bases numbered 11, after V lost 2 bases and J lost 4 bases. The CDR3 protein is CASSLIPSTGGGYGYTF. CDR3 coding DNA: TGTGCCAGCAGCTTAATTCCTTCGACAGGGGGTGGCTATGGCTACACCTTC.

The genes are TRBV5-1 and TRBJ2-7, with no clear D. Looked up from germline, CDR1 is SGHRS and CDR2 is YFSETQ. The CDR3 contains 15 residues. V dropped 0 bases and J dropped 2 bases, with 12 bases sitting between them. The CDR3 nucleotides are TGCGCCAGCAGCTTGGATTTCCAGGAGACCTACGAGCAGTACTTC. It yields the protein CASSLDFQETYEQYF.

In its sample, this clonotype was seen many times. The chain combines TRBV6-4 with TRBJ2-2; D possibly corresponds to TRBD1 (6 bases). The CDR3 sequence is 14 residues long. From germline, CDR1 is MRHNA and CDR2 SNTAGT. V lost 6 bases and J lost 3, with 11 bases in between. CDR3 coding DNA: TGTGCCAGCAGAGGCAGGGGCGACACCGGGGAGCTGTTTTTT. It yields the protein CASRGRGDTGELFF.

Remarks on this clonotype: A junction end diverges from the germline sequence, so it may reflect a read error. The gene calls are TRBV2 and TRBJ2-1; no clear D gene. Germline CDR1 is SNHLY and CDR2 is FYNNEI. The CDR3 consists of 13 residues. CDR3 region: CVSSVGGPNEQFF. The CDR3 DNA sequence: TGTGTCAGCAGTGTGGGCGGCCCCAATGAGCAGTTCTTC.

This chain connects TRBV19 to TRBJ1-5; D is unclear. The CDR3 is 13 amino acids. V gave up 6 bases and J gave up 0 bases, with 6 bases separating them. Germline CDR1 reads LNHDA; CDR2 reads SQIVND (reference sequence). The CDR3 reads CASRGASNQPQHF. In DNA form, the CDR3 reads TGTGCCAGTAGAGGCGCTAGCAATCAGCCCCAGCATTTT.

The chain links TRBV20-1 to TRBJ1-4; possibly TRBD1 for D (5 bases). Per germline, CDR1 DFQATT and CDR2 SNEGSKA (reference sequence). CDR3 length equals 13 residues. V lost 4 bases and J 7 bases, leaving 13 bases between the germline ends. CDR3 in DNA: TGCAGTGCTACCCTCCCGAGGGGTGAAAAACTGTTTTTT. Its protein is CSATLPRGEKLFF.

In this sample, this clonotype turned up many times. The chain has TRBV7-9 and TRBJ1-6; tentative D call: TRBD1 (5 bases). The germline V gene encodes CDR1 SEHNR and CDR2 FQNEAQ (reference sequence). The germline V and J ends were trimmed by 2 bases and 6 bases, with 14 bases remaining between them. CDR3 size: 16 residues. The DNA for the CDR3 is TGTGCCAGCAGCTTAAAGTCGCCGGGGCCTAATTCACCCCTCCACTTT. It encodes CASSLKSPGPNSPLHF.

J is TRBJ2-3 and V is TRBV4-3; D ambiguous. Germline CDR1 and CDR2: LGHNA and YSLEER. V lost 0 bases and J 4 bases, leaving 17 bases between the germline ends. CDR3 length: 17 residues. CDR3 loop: CASSQDLEWWGSDTQYF. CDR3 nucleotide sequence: TGCGCCAGCAGCCAAGATCTGGAGTGGTGGGGTTCAGATACGCAGTATTTT.

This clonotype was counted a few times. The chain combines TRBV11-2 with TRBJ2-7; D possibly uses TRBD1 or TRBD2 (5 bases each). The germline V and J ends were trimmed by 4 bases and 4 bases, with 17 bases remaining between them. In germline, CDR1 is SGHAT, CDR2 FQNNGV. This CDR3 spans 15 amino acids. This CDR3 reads CASSSRPGRNYEQYV. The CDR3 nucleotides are TGTGCCAGCAGCTCCCGCCCGGGACGGAATTACGAGCAGTACGTC.

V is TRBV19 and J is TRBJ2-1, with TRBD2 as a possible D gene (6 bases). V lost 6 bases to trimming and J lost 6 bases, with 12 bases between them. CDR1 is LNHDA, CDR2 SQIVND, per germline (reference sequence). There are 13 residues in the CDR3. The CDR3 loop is CASRGNGGNEQFF. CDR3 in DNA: TGTGCCAGTAGGGGTAACGGGGGCAATGAGCAGTTCTTC.

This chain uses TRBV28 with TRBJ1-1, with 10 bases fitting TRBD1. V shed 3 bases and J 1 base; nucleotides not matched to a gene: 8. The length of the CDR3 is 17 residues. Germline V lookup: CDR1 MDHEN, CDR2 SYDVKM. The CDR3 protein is CASSLTGQGVRNTEAFF. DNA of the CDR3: TGTGCCAGCAGTTTGACCGGACAGGGGGTAAGGAACACTGAAGCTTTCTTT.

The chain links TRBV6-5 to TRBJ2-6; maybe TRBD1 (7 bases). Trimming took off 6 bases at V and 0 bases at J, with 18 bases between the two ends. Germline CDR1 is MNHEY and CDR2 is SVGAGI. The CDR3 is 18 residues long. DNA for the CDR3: TGTGCCAGCAGCCGGGGCGGGACAGATGTCTCTGGGGCCAACGTCCTGACTTTC. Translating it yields CASSRGGTDVSGANVLTF.

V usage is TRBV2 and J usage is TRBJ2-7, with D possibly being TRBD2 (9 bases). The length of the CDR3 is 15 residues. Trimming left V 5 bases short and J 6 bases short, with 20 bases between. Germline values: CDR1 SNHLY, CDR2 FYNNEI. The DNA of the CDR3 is TGTGCCAGCAGTAGTCTGGCTAGCGGGACAGGCGAGCAGTACTTC. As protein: CASSSLASGTGEQYF.

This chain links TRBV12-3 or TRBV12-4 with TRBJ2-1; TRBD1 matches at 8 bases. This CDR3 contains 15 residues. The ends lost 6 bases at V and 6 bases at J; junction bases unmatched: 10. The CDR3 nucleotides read TGTGCCAGCAGACCCGACAGGGGTATTAGCAATGAGCAGTTCTTC. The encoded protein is CASRPDRGISNEQFF.